The 10 T cell receptor beta chains given below trace back to one sample, sequenced in a study of shared clonotypes between healthy human individuals. Assay: immunoSEQ multiplex PCR; the TCRdb copy retains only in-frame clones and omits some. The repertoire holds over a million clones, with about 75% as singletons. The sample was memory CD4+ T cells sorted from blood. The subset is: CD45RA-negative fraction. The receptors derive from a man younger than 35 in good health.

The chain couples TRBV7-2 to TRBJ2-1; tentative D call: TRBD1 (5 bases). Germline CDR1 is SGHTA and CDR2 is FQGNSA. This CDR3 has 15 amino acids. The V gene lost 1 base and the J gene lost 5 bases, with 12 bases spanning the gap. Here the CDR3 DNA reads TGTGCCAGCAGCTTAGGGGGCTCCACCCACAATGAGCAGTTCTTC. Protein: CASSLGGSTHNEQFF.

The chain combines TRBV4-1 with TRBJ1-4, with TRBD1 as a possible D gene (5 bases). Trimming left V 1 base short and J 5 bases short, with 11 bases between. Germline V gives CDR1 MGHRA, CDR2 YSYEKL. The CDR3 length is 15 residues. The CDR3 reads CASSQVGGGNEKLFF. CDR3 nucleotide sequence: TGCGCCAGCAGCCAAGTAGGCGGGGGGAATGAAAAACTGTTTTTT.

V is TRBV11-2 and J is TRBJ1-2, with D tentatively TRBD1 (5 bases). This CDR3 has 13 residues. From germline, CDR1 is SGHAT and CDR2 FQNNGV. Trimming pared 1 base from V and 4 bases from J, leaving 7 bases between. CDR3 sequence (DNA): TGTGCCAGCAGCTTAGGGACAAGCTATGGCTACACCTTC. It encodes CASSLGTSYGYTF.

The chain joins TRBV10-3 to TRBJ2-3; the match to TRBD2 covers 7 bases. J gave up 1 base and V 10 bases, and 8 bases lay outside the gene matches. In germline, CDR1 is ENHRY, CDR2 SYGVKD. The CDR3 spans 14 residues. DNA of the CDR3: TGTGCCACCGCCCGAAGCGGGGGCACAGATACGCAGTATTTT. Translated: CATARSGGTDTQYF.

The J gene is TRBJ1-5, the V gene TRBV19; TRBD1 agrees at 9 bases. This CDR3 has 19 amino acids. Losses at the gene ends were 4 bases for V and 1 base for J; bases not matched to a gene: 14. Germline assignment: CDR1 LNHDA and CDR2 SQIVND (reference sequence). The CDR3: CASSTPGTGFLLSNQPQHF. The CDR3 bases are TGTGCCAGTAGTACCCCCGGGACAGGGTTTTTACTGAGCAATCAGCCCCAGCATTTT.

The chain employs TRBV9 and TRBJ1-2; TRBD1 is a possible D gene (5 bases). The V gene lost 4 bases and the J gene lost 1 base, with 17 bases spanning the gap. The CDR3 extends over 16 amino acids. From germline, CDR1 is SGDLS and CDR2 YYNGEE. CDR3 sequence reads: CASSPRGEGGNYGYTF. CDR3 DNA: TGTGCCAGCAGCCCAAGGGGAGAAGGCGGTAACTATGGCTACACCTTC. Complete variable domain (other parts from reference TRBV9 and TRBJ1-2): DSGVTQTPKHLITATGQRVTLRCSPRSGDLSVYWYQQSLDQGLQFLIQYYNGEERAKGNILERFSAQQFPDLHSELNLSSLELGDSALYFCASSPRGEGGNYGYTFGSGTRLTVV.

This chain connects TRBV10-1 to TRBJ1-1; weak D call: TRBD1 (5 bases). The CDR3 runs to 14 residues. Germline V gene lookup returns CDR1 WNHNN and CDR2 SYGVQD (reference sequence). The germline V and J ends were trimmed by 4 bases and 0 bases, with 9 bases remaining between them. The CDR3 bases are TGCGCCAGCAGTGCCGGGACTCTGAACACTGAAGCTTTCTTT. Its protein is CASSAGTLNTEAFF.

As for this clone: A read error may produce the germline difference seen at one junction end. CDR3 nucleotide sequence: TGTGCCAGCAGCTTAGCAAAGGGACCCTCCAACAATGAGCAGTTCTTC. Translation gives CASSLAKGPSNNEQFF. The chain links TRBV7-9 to TRBJ2-1; D is tentatively TRBD1 or TRBD2 (5 bases each). Germline-derived CDR1 and CDR2 are SEHNR and FQNEAQ (reference sequence). The CDR3 consists of 16 residues.

This clone was seen only a few times. V and J are TRBV5-1 and TRBJ2-5; D tentatively reads TRBD1 or TRBD2 (6 bases each). Germline V lookup: CDR1 SGHRS, CDR2 YFSETQ. The CDR3 loop spans 15 amino acids. V was trimmed by 0 bases and J by 2 bases, leaving 11 bases between them. CDR3 in amino acids: CASSLDGGGQETQYF. The DNA of the CDR3 is TGCGCCAGCAGCTTGGATGGAGGGGGACAAGAGACCCAGTACTTC.

The rearrangement links TRBV19 to TRBJ2-7, with D possibly being TRBD2 (5 bases). CDR1 is LNHDA and CDR2 is SQIVND in the germline V gene (reference sequence). The CDR3 length is 14 residues. The germline V and J ends were trimmed by 3 bases and 2 bases, with 11 bases remaining between them. CDR3 DNA: TGTGCCAGTAGTATTAGGGAGAAACCCTACGAGCAGTACTTC. Encoded protein: CASSIREKPYEQYF.